The clone carrying this T cell receptor beta chain was seen at least ten times. Its antigen is unknown. The time point is: technical triplicate 3. The sorted libraries drew on over 900,000 T cells that were CD4+ or CD8+. The CDR3 is made up of 11 amino acids. V lost 4 bases, J lost 8 bases, and 6 bases lay in between. Germline V lookup: CDR1 LGHNA, CDR2 YSLEER. The data are from a study of neurological immune-mediated disorders. 5'RACE generated cDNA with 10-nucleotide random UMIs. Over 160 million TCR-beta sequences, together covering 15-18 subjects, were produced by every individual sequencing run that was carried out. TCRdb redid the calling of the 5' RACE reads with MiXCR, one entry per CDR3 protein. The data show tens of thousands of distinct CDR3 sequences, 16% seen once. Study observations and caveats: While HTLV-1-associated myelopathy showed the greatest TCR clonal expansion, multiple sclerosis showed the least, falling below healthy controls.

The chain uses TRBV4-3 and TRBJ1-3; D remains unclear. This TCR came from a female donor with HTLV-1-associated myelopathy (HAM/TSP). The specimen was CD4+ T cells from blood. The CDR3 DNA reads as TGCGCCAGCAGCCCGGGGTACACCATATATTTT. It specifies CASSPGYTIYF.